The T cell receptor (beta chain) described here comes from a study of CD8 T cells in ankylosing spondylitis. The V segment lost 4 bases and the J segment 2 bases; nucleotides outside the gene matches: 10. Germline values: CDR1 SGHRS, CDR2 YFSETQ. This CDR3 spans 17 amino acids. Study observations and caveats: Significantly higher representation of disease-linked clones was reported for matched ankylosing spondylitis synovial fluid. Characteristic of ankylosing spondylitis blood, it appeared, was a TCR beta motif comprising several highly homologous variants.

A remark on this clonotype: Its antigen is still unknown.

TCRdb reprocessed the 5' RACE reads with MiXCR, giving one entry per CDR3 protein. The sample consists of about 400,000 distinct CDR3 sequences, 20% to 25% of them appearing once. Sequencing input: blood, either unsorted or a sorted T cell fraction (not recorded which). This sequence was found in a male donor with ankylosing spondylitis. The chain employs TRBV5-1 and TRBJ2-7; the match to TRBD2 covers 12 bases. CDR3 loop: CASSRTSGNYLPYEQYF. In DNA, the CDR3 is TGCGCCAGCAGCAGGACTAGCGGGAATTACCTACCCTACGAGCAGTACTTC.